A selection of T cell receptor beta chains follows, all from one sample in a study of blood T cell repertoires in COVID-19. Some clones are missing from TCRdb's copy, which holds only in-frame ones; the method was immunoSEQ multiplex PCR. The sample includes 58,000 or so clones, around 85% seen only once; the top ten take 8% to 9%. The sequencing sample was made of peripheral blood. These receptors all come from a woman aged 70 to 79 with active COVID-19. Each CDR3 is given with its conserved first and last residue. The D gene is left open where the match is weak.

>TRBJ2-1|NA|TRBV28
CASPPSGPGVYNEQFF
>TRBJ1-1|TRBD1|TRBV2
CASSPQQGATTEAFF
>TRBJ2-7|TRBD1|TRBV14
CASSLRGPNEQYF
>TRBJ2-7|NA|TRBV6-1
CASSEAREQYF
>TRBJ1-1|NA|TRBV5-1
CASSLLGSTEAFF
>TRBJ2-2|TRBD1|TRBV28
CASSFSLGQGFTGELFF
>TRBJ1-2|NA|TRBV3-1/TRBV3-2
CASSQDLQTYGYTF
>TRBJ2-6|NA|TRBV19
CASSVQPGQNSGANVLTF
>TRBJ2-3|TRBD2|TRBV9
CASSVTPSGSEDTQYF
>TRBJ2-2|NA|TRBV7-3
CASSLSGADTGELFF
>TRBJ1-1|TRBD1|TRBV28
CASSTPYDRGLTEAFF
>TRBJ2-3|NA|TRBV2
CASRGSVTSYTQYF
>TRBJ2-1|NA|TRBV7-3
CASSLSTVNYNEQFF